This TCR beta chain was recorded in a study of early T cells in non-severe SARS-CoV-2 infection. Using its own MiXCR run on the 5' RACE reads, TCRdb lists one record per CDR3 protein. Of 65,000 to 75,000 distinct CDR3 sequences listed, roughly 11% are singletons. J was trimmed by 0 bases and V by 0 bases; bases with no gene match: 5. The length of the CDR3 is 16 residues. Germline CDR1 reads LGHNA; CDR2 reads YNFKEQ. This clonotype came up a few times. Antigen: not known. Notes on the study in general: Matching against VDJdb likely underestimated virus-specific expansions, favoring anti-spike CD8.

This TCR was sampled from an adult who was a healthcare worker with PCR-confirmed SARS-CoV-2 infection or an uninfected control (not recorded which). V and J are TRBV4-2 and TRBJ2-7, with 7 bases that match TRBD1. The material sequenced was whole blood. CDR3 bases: TGTGCCAGCAGCCAAGAAGACAGGGTGAGCTCCTACGAGCAGTACTTC. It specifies CASSQEDRVSSYEQYF.